The 25 T cell receptor beta chains below all came from one sample that was sequenced in a study of pediatric ulcerative colitis. The rectum was sampled with one to two pinch biopsies at colonoscopy. Assay: immunoSEQ multiplex PCR; the TCRdb copy retains only in-frame clones and omits some. The sample yields approximately 13,000 clones, 75% to 80% seen once. Sequencing was performed on gut tissue. Receptor source: a boy between 10 and 17 years old who was a control in a study of pediatric ulcerative colitis.

The chain couples TRBV5-1 to TRBJ1-4, with 8 bases fitting TRBD1. Unmatched junction bases numbered 6, after V lost 3 bases and J lost 8 bases. The CDR3 covers 14 residues. The germline gives CDR1 SGHRS, CDR2 YFSETQ. CDR3 sequence reads: CASSSTGGEEKLFF. The CDR3 nucleotides are TGCGCCAGCAGCTCCACAGGGGGGGAGGAAAAACTGTTTTTT. The full variable domain, in which reference TRBV5-1 and TRBJ1-4 provide the parts outside the CDR3, is KAGVTQTPRYLIKTRGQQVTLSCSPISGHRSVSWYQQTPGQGLQFLFEYFSETQRNKGNFPGRFSGRQFSNSRSEMNVSTLELGDSALYLCASSSTGGEEKLFFGSGTQLSVL.

The V and J genes are TRBV5-1 and TRBJ2-7, with 9 bases that match TRBD2. Trimming took 4 bases from V and 4 from J; bases not matched to a gene: 3. There are 13 residues in the CDR3. CDR1 and CDR2 (germline): SGHRS, YFSETQ. The CDR3 here is CASSGSGRYEQYF. The DNA for the CDR3 is TGCGCCAGCAGCGGTAGCGGGAGATACGAGCAGTACTTC.

This rearrangement joins TRBV6-5 to TRBJ1-3; D remains ambiguous. Germline CDR1 reads MNHEY; CDR2 reads SVGAGI. Trimming pared 6 bases from V and 4 bases from J, leaving 7 bases between. This CDR3 is 12 amino acids long. Written as DNA, the CDR3 is TGTGCCAGCAGAGAGGAGGGAAACACCATATATTTT. Its translation: CASREEGNTIYF.

The chain is built from TRBV14 and TRBJ2-7; D gene ambiguous. V gave up 2 bases and J gave up 4 bases, with 9 bases separating them. Germline CDR1 is SGHDN and CDR2 is FVKESK. CDR3 length: 13 amino acids. CDR3 DNA sequence: TGTGCCAGCAGCCAAACCGTCGGGTACGAGCAGTACGTC. Protein sequence: CASSQTVGYEQYV.

V and J are TRBV18 and TRBJ2-1; 10 bases are shared with TRBD2. After removal of 3 bases from V and 2 bases from J, the junction contained 4 bases not matched to a gene. Germline V gives CDR1 KGHSH, CDR2 LQKENI. The CDR3 totals 16 residues. This chain's CDR3 is CASSPASGGTYNEQFF. As DNA, the CDR3 is TGTGCCAGCTCACCGGCTAGCGGGGGTACCTACAATGAGCAGTTCTTC. The whole variable domain, filled in from reference TRBV18 and TRBJ2-1, reads NAGVMQNPRHLVRRRGQEARLRCSPMKGHSHVYWYRQLPEEGLKFMVYLQKENIIDESGMPKERFSAEFPKEGPSILRIQQVVRGDSAAYFCASSPASGGTYNEQFFGPGTRLTVL.

The chain has TRBV29-1 and TRBJ2-2; the match to TRBD1 covers 7 bases. The V segment lost 7 bases and the J segment 6 bases; nucleotides outside the gene matches: 8. From germline, CDR1 is SQVTM and CDR2 ANQGSEA. The length of the CDR3 is 13 residues. The CDR3 nucleotides are TGCAGCGCCGAGGGGGCTGGGGCCGGGGAGCTGTTTTTT. It encodes CSAEGAGAGELFF.

This clone turned up a few times. The chain uses TRBV27 and TRBJ2-3; a possible D gene is TRBD2 (5 bases). This CDR3 contains 16 residues. CDR1 MNHEY and CDR2 SMNVEV come from the germline V gene (reference sequence). Trimming took 5 bases from V and 1 from J, leaving 16 bases between them. The CDR3 DNA follows: TGTGCCAGCAGTGGAGGACTCGTCACTGGCACAGATACGCAGTATTTT. As protein: CASSGGLVTGTDTQYF.

The J gene is TRBJ2-5, the V gene TRBV15; a possible D gene is TRBD2 (5 bases). The CDR3 runs to 14 residues. V was shortened by 0 bases and J by 3 bases, with 8 bases between the two germline ends. CDR1 and CDR2 from the germline V gene are LNHNV and YYDKDF (reference sequence). This CDR3 is CATSREGVKETQYF. In nucleotides, the CDR3 is TGTGCCACCAGCAGAGAGGGAGTTAAAGAGACCCAGTACTTC.

J is TRBJ2-7 and V is TRBV19; TRBD1 agrees at 7 bases. Losses at the gene ends were 3 bases for V and 6 bases for J; bases not matched to a gene: 11. This CDR3 is 15 amino acids long. Germline V CDR1 and CDR2: LNHDA, SQIVND (reference sequence). This CDR3 is CASSIQTWAGGEQYF. CDR3 nucleotides: TGTGCCAGTAGTATCCAAACCTGGGCAGGGGGCGAGCAGTACTTC.

In this sample, this clone turned up a few times. V gene TRBV29-1 combines with J gene TRBJ1-1; D is ambiguous. Trimming removed 2 bases at V and 4 bases at J, with 5 bases between. Germline-derived CDR1 and CDR2 are SQVTM and ANQGSEA. The CDR3 is 11 amino acids. In DNA, the CDR3 is TGCAGCGTTGAAAGCCGCACTGAAGCTTTCTTT. Its protein is CSVESRTEAFF.

CDR3 sequence (DNA): TGTGCCAGCAGCTTGGCGGCTGGGGCAGATACGCAGTATTTT. Translating it yields CASSLAAGADTQYF. The chain employs TRBV5-6 and TRBJ2-3; D is undetermined. V lost 0 bases and J lost 4, with 9 bases in between. The CDR3 totals 14 residues. The germline gives CDR1 SGHDT, CDR2 YYEEEE. The full variable domain, its missing parts supplied by reference TRBV5-6 and TRBJ2-3, is DAGVTQSPTHLIKTRGQQVTLRCSPKSGHDTVSWYQQALGQGPQFIFQYYEEEERQRGNFPDRFSGHQFPNYSSELNVNALLLGDSALYLCASSLAAGADTQYFGPGTRLTVL.

The rearrangement links TRBV19 to TRBJ2-3, with D perhaps given as TRBD1 or TRBD2 (6 bases each). V lost 0 bases, J lost 2 bases, and 15 bases lay in between. The CDR3 covers 17 residues. Germline assignment: CDR1 LNHDA and CDR2 SQIVND (reference sequence). The CDR3, as DNA: TGTGCCAGTAGTATAGACGGGGGCGGGATCTCCACAGATACGCAGTATTTT. Translation gives CASSIDGGGISTDTQYF.

The J gene is TRBJ1-1, the V gene TRBV15; TRBD1 matches at 8 bases. Trimming took 2 bases from V and 5 from J; bases not matched to a gene: 10. The CDR3 has 16 amino acids. Germline lookup yields CDR1 LNHNV and CDR2 YYDKDF (reference sequence). In DNA, the CDR3 is TGTGCCACCAGCAGACCTCAGGGGGCGCGGGGTACTGAAGCTTTCTTT. Its translation: CATSRPQGARGTEAFF.

The chain joins TRBV6-6 to TRBJ2-1; the match to TRBD1 covers 9 bases. The CDR3 loop spans 13 amino acids. Unmatched junction bases numbered 5, after V lost 7 bases and J lost 7 bases. Germline values: CDR1 MNHNY, CDR2 SVGAGI (reference sequence). The CDR3 sequence: CASTLGQGNEQFF. Here the CDR3 DNA reads TGTGCCAGCACCTTAGGACAGGGGAATGAGCAGTTCTTC.

The chain is built from TRBV27 and TRBJ2-7, with D maybe TRBD1 (9 bases). This CDR3 has 15 residues. CDR1 and CDR2 (germline): MNHEY, SMNVEV (reference sequence). The V and J ends lost 6 bases and 4 bases respectively, with 19 bases between them. This CDR3 is CASSLTGGGGYEQYF. CDR3 bases: TGTGCCAGCAGCCTCACAGGGGGCGGGGGGTACGAGCAGTACTTC.

J is TRBJ2-2 and V is TRBV9; 8 nucleotides match TRBD2. Unmatched junction bases numbered 7, after V lost 4 bases and J lost 2 bases. This CDR3 region has 16 residues. Germline CDR1 is SGDLS and CDR2 is YYNGEE. CDR3: CASSLSGTPNTGELFF. The CDR3 nucleotides are TGTGCCAGCAGCCTTAGCGGGACTCCTAACACCGGGGAGCTGTTTTTT.

This clone was seen a handful of times. The chain couples TRBV5-1 to TRBJ1-1; D gene unclear. V dropped 0 bases and J dropped 1 base, with 10 bases sitting between them. CDR3 size: 15 residues. Per the germline V gene, CDR1 is SGHRS and CDR2 is YFSETQ. CDR3 residues: CASSLEGRGNTEAFF. The CDR3 DNA sequence: TGCGCCAGCAGCTTGGAGGGTCGGGGGAACACTGAAGCTTTCTTT. Drawing the rest from reference TRBV5-1 and TRBJ1-1, the complete variable domain is KAGVTQTPRYLIKTRGQQVTLSCSPISGHRSVSWYQQTPGQGLQFLFEYFSETQRNKGNFPGRFSGRQFSNSRSEMNVSTLELGDSALYLCASSLEGRGNTEAFFGQGTRLTVV.

The genes are TRBV11-2 and TRBJ2-5, with a weak D call TRBD2 (6 bases). The CDR3 is made up of 15 amino acids. V dropped 4 bases and J dropped 5 bases, with 17 bases sitting between them. Germline CDR1 SGHAT, CDR2 FQNNGV. This chain's CDR3 is CASSSSAGIGETQYF. The CDR3 DNA reads TGTGCCAGCAGCTCTAGCGCGGGAATCGGGGAGACCCAGTACTTC.

This clone turned up a few times. The CDR3 sequence: CASSIGAGTGDYEQYF. The DNA of the CDR3 is TGTGCCAGTAGTATAGGGGCCGGGACTGGGGACTACGAGCAGTACTTC. The J gene is TRBJ2-7, the V gene TRBV19, with TRBD2 as a possible D gene (6 bases). Germline V gene sequence: CDR1 LNHDA, CDR2 SQIVND (reference sequence). This CDR3 has 16 residues. The V end was cut by 1 base, the J end by 3 bases, with 16 bases between.

V gene TRBV30 combines with J gene TRBJ2-5, with D possibly being TRBD1 or TRBD2 (5 bases each). In germline, CDR1 is GTSNPN, CDR2 SVGIG (reference sequence). The CDR3 has 13 residues. V lost 4 bases and J lost 2, with 11 bases in between. The CDR3 loop reads CAWIKWGQETQYF. Written as DNA, the CDR3 is TGTGCCTGGATTAAATGGGGGCAAGAGACCCAGTACTTC.

A few counts support this clone. The genes are TRBV5-4 and TRBJ2-6; 7 bases map to TRBD1. Germline values: CDR1 SGHNT, CDR2 YYREEE (reference sequence). The CDR3 runs 17 residues. V gave up 6 bases and J gave up 4 bases; unmatched junction bases: 13. DNA of the CDR3: TGTGCCAGCAACTGGCCCAGAACAGGGGCAGGGGCCAACGTCCTGACTTTC. This codes for CASNWPRTGAGANVLTF.

The chain combines TRBV28 with TRBJ2-1, with 9 bases matching TRBD2. J lost 5 bases, V lost 5 bases, and 7 bases had no gene match. CDR3 length: 15 residues. Germline values: CDR1 MDHEN, CDR2 SYDVKM. The DNA of the CDR3 is TGTGCCAGCAGTACCCCGACTAGCGGTAACAATGAGCAGTTCTTC. This codes for CASSTPTSGNNEQFF.

The rearrangement uses TRBV6-1 and TRBJ2-3, with D perhaps matching TRBD2 (6 bases). Deletions cut 4 bases from V and 0 bases from J, with 8 bases between. The germline V gene has CDR1 MNHNS and CDR2 SASEGT. This CDR3 spans 14 amino acids. The CDR3 is CASSVGTSTDTQYF. CDR3 nucleotides: TGTGCCAGCAGTGTGGGGACTAGCACAGATACGCAGTATTTT.

This chain links TRBV5-1 with TRBJ2-7; possible D gene TRBD1, 6 bases. This CDR3 has 14 residues. V lost 3 bases, J lost 4 bases, and 14 bases lay in between. Germline V gene lookup returns CDR1 SGHRS and CDR2 YFSETQ. The CDR3 region has the DNA TGCGCCAGCAGCTGGGAGATACAGGGATACGAGCAGTACTTC. Its protein product is CASSWEIQGYEQYF.

J is TRBJ1-2 and V is TRBV19; 8 bases align to TRBD1. The CDR3 loop spans 13 amino acids. Germline V gives CDR1 LNHDA, CDR2 SQIVND (reference sequence). Trimming took 6 bases from V and 4 from J; bases not matched to a gene: 4. This CDR3 is CASRPGQVYGYTF. The CDR3 coding sequence is TGTGCCAGTAGACCGGGACAGGTCTATGGCTACACCTTC.